This T cell receptor beta chain was obtained from a study of blood T cell repertoires in COVID-19. On the study more broadly: T cells, B-cell-depleted T cells, or PBMCs provided the cDNA or gDNA that served as material.

This CDR3 spans 17 amino acids. V shed 0 bases, J shed 2 bases, and the junction held 7 bases outside the gene matches. CDR1 and CDR2 (germline): LNHDA, SQIVND (reference sequence). As handled by the study authors: Nucleated cell number was recorded as an estimate derived from reference gene primer amplification. Profiled with immunoSEQ multiplex PCR; TCRdb holds only in-frame clones, not every one. V and J calls and clone size are copied from that table; D and trimming were computed from the DNA. The repertoire consists of 150,000 to 200,000 clones, with roughly 90% occurring once and the leading ten covering about 18%.

The receptor was isolated from a man in his 60s with active or convalescent COVID-19. The chain couples TRBV19 to TRBJ1-1, with 9 positions matching TRBD1. Sequences were obtained from peripheral blood. CDR3 sequence: CASSIEETGGPNTEAFF. As DNA, the CDR3 is TGTGCCAGTAGTATAGAAGAGACAGGGGGACCAAACACTGAAGCTTTCTTT.